This entry describes one T cell receptor (beta chain). These data originate in a study of blood T cell repertoires in COVID-19. Whole-study context: Sites across the United States, Italy and Spain contributed samples from acute and convalescent COVID-19. T cells, B-cell-depleted T cells, or PBMCs provided the cDNA or gDNA that served as material.

Per the authors' pipeline: Researchers report that nucleated cell counts were estimated from reference gene primer amplification. Clones were read by immunoSEQ multiplex PCR, and TCRdb kept only the in-frame ones, dropping some. V and J calls and clone size are those listed in that table; D and trimming were worked out from the DNA. The sample lists 85,000 to 95,000 clones, 70% to 85% occurring once. The CDR3 totals 18 residues. The trim removed 5 bases at V and 5 bases at J, leaving 19 bases unmatched. Per the germline V gene, CDR1 is SGHVS and CDR2 is FQNEAQ. The genes are TRBV7-8 and TRBJ2-5; 8 positions match TRBD2. The receptor was derived from a man between 65 and 80 years old with acute or convalescent COVID-19. The source material was peripheral blood. In nucleotides, the CDR3 is TGTGCCAGCAGCGGAACACCCCTTCCACTAGCGGAGGAGGAGACCCAGTACTTC. Protein sequence: CASSGTPLPLAEEETQYF. Using reference TRBV7-8 and TRBJ2-5 for the parts outside the CDR3, the full variable domain is GAGVSQSPRYKVAKRGQDVALRCDPISGHVSLFWYQQALGQGPEFLTYFQNEAQLDKSGLPSDRFFAERPEGSVSTLKIQRTQQEDSAVYLCASSGTPLPLAEEETQYFGPGTRLLVL.